Listed below are T cell receptor beta chains from one sample, sequenced in a study of control samples from healthy donors and cancer patients. Produced via immunoSEQ multiplex PCR; TCRdb's table is partial and in-frame only. The table lists around 95,000 clones, around 81% of them singletons. The sequenced material came from blood. The receptors derive from a man between 25 and 39 years old in good health. Each CDR3 is given with its conserved first and last residue. D genes are given only for firm matches. For some rows the clone size is stated as once, few or many, or as a class when expanded; others skip it.

CASSIGIYTEAFF	TGTGCCAGTAGTATAGGGATCTACACTGAAGCTTTCTTT	once	-	TRBV19	TRBJ1-1
CASSLGGATEAFF	TGTGCCAGCTCATTAGGGGGTGCCACTGAAGCTTTCTTT	few	-	TRBV18	TRBJ1-1
CAWSAGQTFSNQPQHF	TGTGCCTGGAGCGCAGGACAGACCTTTTCCAATCAGCCCCAGCATTTT	-	-	TRBV30	TRBJ1-5
CASGPDRGMGDEQFF	TGTGCTAGTGGCCCTGACAGGGGGATGGGCGATGAGCAGTTCTTC	-	TRBD1	TRBV12-5	TRBJ2-1
CAWALGAVTEAFF	TGTGCCTGGGCCCTTGGGGCTGTCACTGAAGCTTTCTTT	-	-	TRBV30	TRBJ1-1
CAWSVSREDQPQHF	TGTGCCTGGAGTGTCTCCAGGGAAGATCAGCCCCAGCATTTT	-	-	TRBV30	TRBJ1-5
CAISESRIQRVNEQFF	TGTGCCATCAGTGAGTCGAGGATTCAGCGGGTCAATGAGCAGTTCTTC	-	-	TRBV10-3	TRBJ2-1
CSASRLGIYNEQFF	TGCAGTGCTAGTCGCTTAGGTATCTACAATGAGCAGTTCTTC	few	-	TRBV20-1	TRBJ2-1
CAWSHGVNSPLHF	TGTGCCTGGAGTCACGGGGTTAATTCACCCCTCCACTTT	-	-	TRBV30	TRBJ1-6
CASTRTDSNQPQHF	TGTGCCAGCACCCGAACGGATAGCAATCAGCCCCAGCATTTT	-	-	TRBV6-6	TRBJ1-5
CASSLQGGTGYYEAFF	TGTGCCAGCAGCCTCCAAGGAGGTACCGGTTATTACGAAGCTTTCTTT	-	-	TRBV7-2	TRBJ1-1
CASSVSGEETQYF	TGTGCCAGCAGCGTAAGTGGAGAAGAGACCCAGTACTTC	-	-	TRBV9	TRBJ2-5
CASSSGWDTEAFF	TGTGCCAGCAGCTCCGGGTGGGACACTGAAGCTTTCTTT	few	-	TRBV5-4	TRBJ1-1
CASSQDLRDTGRNYGYTF	TGTGCCAGCAGCCAAGACCTACGGGACACAGGTCGGAACTATGGCTACACCTTC	-	-	TRBV4-2	TRBJ1-2
CAWSVWGGGQPQHF	TGTGCCTGGAGTGTGTGGGGTGGGGGGCAGCCCCAGCATTTT	-	-	TRBV30	TRBJ1-5